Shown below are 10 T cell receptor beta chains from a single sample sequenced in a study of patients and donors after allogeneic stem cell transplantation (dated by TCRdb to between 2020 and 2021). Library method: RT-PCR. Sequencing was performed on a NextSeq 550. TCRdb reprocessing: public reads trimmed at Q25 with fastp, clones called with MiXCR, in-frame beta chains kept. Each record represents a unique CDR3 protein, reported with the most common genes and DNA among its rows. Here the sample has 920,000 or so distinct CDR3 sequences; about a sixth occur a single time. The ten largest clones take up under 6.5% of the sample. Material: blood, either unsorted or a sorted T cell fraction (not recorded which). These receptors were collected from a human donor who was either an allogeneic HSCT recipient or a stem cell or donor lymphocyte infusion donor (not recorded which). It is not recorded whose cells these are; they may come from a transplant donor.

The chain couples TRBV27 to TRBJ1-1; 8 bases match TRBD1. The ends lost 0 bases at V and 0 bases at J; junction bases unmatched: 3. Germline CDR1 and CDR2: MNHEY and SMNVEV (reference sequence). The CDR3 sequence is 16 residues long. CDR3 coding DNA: TGTGCCAGCAGTTTATCCAGGGACAGGATGAACACTGAAGCTTTCTTT. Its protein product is CASSLSRDRMNTEAFF.

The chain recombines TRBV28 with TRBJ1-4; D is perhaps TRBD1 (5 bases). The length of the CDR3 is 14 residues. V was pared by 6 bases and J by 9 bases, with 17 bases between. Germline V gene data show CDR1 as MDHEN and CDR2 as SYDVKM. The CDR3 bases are TGTGCCAGCAGCTCGATAGGGGCTCTTAAAAAACTGTTTTTT. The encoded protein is CASSSIGALKKLFF. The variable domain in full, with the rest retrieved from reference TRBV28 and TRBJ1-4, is DVKVTQSSRYLVKRTGEKVFLECVQDMDHENMFWYRQDPGLGLRLIYFSYDVKMKEKGDIPEGYSVSREKKERFSLILESASTNQTSMYLCASSSIGALKKLFFGSGTQLSVL.

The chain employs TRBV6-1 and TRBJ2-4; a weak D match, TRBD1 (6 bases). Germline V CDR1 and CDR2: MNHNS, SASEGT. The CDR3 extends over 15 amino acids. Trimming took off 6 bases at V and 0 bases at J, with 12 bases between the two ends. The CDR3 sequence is CASSSGQRAKNIQYF. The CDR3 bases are TGTGCCAGCAGCTCTGGACAGAGAGCCAAAAACATTCAGTACTTC.

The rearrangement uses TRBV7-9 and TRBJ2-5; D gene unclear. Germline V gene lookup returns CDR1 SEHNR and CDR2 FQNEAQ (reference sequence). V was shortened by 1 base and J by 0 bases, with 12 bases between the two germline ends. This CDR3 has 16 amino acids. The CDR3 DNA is TGTGCCAGCAGCTTAGTCGCTGGCGTTAACCAAGAGACCCAGTACTTC. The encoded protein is CASSLVAGVNQETQYF.

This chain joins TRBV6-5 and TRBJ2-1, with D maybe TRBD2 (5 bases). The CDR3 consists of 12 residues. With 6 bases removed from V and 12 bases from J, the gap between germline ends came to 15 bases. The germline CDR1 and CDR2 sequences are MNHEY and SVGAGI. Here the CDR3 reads CASSRDEGAQFF. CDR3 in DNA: TGTGCCAGCAGCCGAGACGAGGGTGCGCAGTTCTTC.

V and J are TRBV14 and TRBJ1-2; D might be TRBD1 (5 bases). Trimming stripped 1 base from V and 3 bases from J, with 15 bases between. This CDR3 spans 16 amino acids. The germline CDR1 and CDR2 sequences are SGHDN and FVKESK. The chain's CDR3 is CASSQGGEGAYYGYTF. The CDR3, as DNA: TGTGCCAGCAGCCAAGGGGGGGAGGGAGCCTACTATGGCTACACCTTC.

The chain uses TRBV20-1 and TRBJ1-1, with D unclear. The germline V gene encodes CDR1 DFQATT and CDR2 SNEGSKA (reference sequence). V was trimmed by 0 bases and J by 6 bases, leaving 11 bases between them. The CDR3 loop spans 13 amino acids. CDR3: CSARDSLIAEAFF. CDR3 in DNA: TGCAGTGCTAGAGACTCGTTAATCGCTGAAGCTTTCTTT.

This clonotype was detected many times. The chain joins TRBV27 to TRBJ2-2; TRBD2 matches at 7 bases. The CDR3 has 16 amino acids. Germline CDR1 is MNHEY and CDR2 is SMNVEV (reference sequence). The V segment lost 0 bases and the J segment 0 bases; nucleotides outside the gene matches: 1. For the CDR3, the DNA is TGTGCCAGCAGTTTATCTGGGGGGGCGAACACCGGGGAGCTGTTTTTT. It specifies CASSLSGGANTGELFF.

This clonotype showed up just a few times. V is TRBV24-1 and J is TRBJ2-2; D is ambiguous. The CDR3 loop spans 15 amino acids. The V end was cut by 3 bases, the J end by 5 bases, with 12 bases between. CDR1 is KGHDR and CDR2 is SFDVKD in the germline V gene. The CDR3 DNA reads TGTGCCACCAGTGATCCAACCCTGAGGACCGGGGAGCTGTTTTTT. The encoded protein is CATSDPTLRTGELFF.

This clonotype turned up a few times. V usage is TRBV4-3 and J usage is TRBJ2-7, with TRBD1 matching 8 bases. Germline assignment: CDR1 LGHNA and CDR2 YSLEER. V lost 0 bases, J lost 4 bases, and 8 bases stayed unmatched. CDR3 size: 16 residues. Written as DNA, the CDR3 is TGCGCCAGCAGCCAAGATAGCCGGACAGGGAGGTACGAGCAGTACTTC. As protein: CASSQDSRTGRYEQYF.